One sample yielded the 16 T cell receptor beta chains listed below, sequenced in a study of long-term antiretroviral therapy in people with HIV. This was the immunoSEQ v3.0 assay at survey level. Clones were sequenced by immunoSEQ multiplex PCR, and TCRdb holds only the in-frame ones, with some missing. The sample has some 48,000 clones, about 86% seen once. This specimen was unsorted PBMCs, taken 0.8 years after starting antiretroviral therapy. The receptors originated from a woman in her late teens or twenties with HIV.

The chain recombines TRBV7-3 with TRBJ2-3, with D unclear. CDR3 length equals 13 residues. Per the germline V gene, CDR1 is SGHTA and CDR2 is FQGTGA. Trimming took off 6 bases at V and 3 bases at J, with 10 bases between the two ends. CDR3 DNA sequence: TGTGCCAGCAGTAATCGCCCGACAGATACGCAGTATTTT. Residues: CASSNRPTDTQYF.

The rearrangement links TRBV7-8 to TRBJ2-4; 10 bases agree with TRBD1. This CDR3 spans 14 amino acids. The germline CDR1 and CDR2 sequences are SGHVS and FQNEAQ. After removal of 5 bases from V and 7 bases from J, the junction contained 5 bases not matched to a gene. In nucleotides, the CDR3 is TGTGCCAGCAGCATGGACAGGGGGTTGAACATTCAGTACTTC. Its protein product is CASSMDRGLNIQYF.

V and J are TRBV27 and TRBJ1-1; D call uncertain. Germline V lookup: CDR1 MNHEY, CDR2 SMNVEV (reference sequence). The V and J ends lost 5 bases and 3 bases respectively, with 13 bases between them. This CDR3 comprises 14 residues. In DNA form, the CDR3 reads TGTGCCAGCAGTCAGGACGGGCCCTACACTGAAGCTTTCTTT. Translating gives CASSQDGPYTEAFF.

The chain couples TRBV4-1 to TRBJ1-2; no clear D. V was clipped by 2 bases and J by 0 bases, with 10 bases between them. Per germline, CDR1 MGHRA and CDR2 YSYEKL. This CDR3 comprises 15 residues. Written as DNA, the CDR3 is TGCGCCAGCAGCCAACGACACCAAACTAACTATGGCTACACCTTC. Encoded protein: CASSQRHQTNYGYTF.

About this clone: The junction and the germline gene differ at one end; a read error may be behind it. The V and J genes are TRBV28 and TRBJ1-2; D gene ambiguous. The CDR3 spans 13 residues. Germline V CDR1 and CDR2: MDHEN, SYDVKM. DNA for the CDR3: TGTGCCAGCCTTGGCCGGGCCGCGTATGACTACACCTTC. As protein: CASLGRAAYDYTF.

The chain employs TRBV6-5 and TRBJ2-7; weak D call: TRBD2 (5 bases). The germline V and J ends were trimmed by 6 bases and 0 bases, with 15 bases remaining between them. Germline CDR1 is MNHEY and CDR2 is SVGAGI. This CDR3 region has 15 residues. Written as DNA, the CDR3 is TGTGCCAGCAGCTGGACTCCCTCCGGCTCCTACGAGCAGTACTTC. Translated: CASSWTPSGSYEQYF.

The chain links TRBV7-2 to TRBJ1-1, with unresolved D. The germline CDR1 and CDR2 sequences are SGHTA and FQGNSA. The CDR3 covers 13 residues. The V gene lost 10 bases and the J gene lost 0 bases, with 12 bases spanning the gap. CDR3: CATVKLMNTEAFF. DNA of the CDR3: TGTGCCACCGTCAAGCTAATGAACACTGAAGCTTTCTTT.

CDR3 in DNA: TGTGCCAGCAGCAAACCAGAAAACCAGAATGAGCAGTTCTTC. Its translation is CASSKPENQNEQFF. V and J are TRBV21-1 and TRBJ2-1; no DNA check was done on the table's D call, TRBD1. TRBV21-1 is tagged as a pseudogene. The CDR3 length is 14 residues.

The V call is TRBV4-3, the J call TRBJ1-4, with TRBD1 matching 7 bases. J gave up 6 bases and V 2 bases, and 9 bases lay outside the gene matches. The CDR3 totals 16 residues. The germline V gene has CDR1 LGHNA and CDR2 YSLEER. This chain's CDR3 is CASSQHDRGGDEKLFF. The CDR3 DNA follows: TGCGCCAGCAGCCAACATGACAGAGGGGGCGATGAAAAACTGTTTTTT.

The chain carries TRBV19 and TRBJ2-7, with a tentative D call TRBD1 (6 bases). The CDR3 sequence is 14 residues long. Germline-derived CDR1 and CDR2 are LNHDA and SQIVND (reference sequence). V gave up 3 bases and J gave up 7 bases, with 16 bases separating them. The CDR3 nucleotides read TGTGCCAGTAGTATCCGGCCAGGGGCAATGGAGCAGTACTTC. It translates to CASSIRPGAMEQYF.

The CDR3 sequence is CASTPGTGTYEQYF. CDR3 bases: TGTGCCAGCACCCCTGGGACAGGGACCTACGAGCAGTACTTC. V is TRBV28 and J is TRBJ2-7, with 9 bases lining up with TRBD1. CDR3 size: 14 residues. Germline V gene sequence: CDR1 MDHEN, CDR2 SYDVKM. Unmatched junction bases numbered 6, after V lost 7 bases and J lost 2 bases.

As DNA, the CDR3 is TGTGCCAGCAGTCTCAATACTCGACAGGGGTACTATGGCTACACCTTC. This gives the protein CASSLNTRQGYYGYTF. The chain uses TRBV28 and TRBJ1-2; 8 nucleotides agree with TRBD1. V trimming: 5 bases; J trimming: 3 bases; junction bases outside the gene matches: 11. CDR1 is MDHEN, CDR2 SYDVKM, per germline. CDR3 length: 16 amino acids.

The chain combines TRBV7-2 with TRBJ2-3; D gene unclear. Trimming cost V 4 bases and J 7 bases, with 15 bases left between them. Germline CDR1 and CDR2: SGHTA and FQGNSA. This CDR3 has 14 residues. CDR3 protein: CASSYRGGENTQYF. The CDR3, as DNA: TGTGCCAGCAGCTACCGAGGCGGAGAAAATACGCAGTATTTT.

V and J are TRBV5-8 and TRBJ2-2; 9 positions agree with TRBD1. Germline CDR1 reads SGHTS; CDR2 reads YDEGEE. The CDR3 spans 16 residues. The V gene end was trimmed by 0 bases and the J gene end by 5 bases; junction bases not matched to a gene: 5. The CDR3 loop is CASSLELGTGTGELFF. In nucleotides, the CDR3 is TGTGCCAGCAGCTTGGAGCTCGGGACAGGGACCGGGGAGCTGTTTTTT.

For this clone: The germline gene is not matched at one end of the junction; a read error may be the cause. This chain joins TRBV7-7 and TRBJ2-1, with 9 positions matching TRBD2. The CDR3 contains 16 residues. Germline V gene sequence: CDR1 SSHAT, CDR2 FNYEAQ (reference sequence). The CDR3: CASSPINSGRLHEQFF. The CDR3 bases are TGTGCTAGCAGCCCCATTAATAGCGGGAGACTCCATGAGCAGTTCTTC.

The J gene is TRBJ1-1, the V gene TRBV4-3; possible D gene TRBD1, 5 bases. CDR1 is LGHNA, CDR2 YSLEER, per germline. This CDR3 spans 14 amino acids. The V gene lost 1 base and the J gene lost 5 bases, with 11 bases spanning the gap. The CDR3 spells CASSQGVGATEAFF. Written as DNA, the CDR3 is TGCGCCAGCAGCCAAGGGGTAGGGGCGACTGAAGCTTTCTTT.